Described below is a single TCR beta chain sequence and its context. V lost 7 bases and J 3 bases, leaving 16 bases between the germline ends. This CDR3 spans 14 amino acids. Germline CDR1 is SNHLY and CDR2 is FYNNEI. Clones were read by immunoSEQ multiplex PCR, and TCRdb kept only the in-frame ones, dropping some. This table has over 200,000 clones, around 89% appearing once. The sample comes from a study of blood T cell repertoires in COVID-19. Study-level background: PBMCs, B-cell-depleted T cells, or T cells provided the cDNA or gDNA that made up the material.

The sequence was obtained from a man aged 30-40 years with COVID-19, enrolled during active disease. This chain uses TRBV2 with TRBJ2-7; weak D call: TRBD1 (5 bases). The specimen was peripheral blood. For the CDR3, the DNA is TGTGCCAGCACCCTTAGGGAAAGGGGCTACGAGCAGTACTTC. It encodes CASTLRERGYEQYF.